One and the same sample provided the 22 T cell receptor beta chains below, sequenced in a study of T cells in Graves' hyperthyroidism and ophthalmopathy (dated by TCRdb to the late 2010s). Receptor libraries were prepared by multiplex PCR. Reads for this sample came from an Illumina HiSeq 2000. TCR beta CDR3 regions were amplified from RNA transcripts. For the first round of RT-PCR on the TCR CDR3, the HTBI primer set was used together with the Qiagen OneStep RT-PCR kit. The public sequencing data were trimmed at Q25 with fastp and processed into clonotypes with MiXCR by TCRdb, which kept only in-frame beta chains. Each entry is one CDR3 protein sequence, shown with its most common DNA and genes. The sample includes roughly 380,000 distinct CDR3 sequences, with approximately 13% observed a single time. Less than 25% of the sample comes from the top ten. Sequencing used blood. The origin of the receptors is a man aged 25-45 years with Graves' hyperthyroidism that later progressed to Graves' ophthalmopathy.

This clonotype was observed many times. The CDR3 nucleotides read TGTGCCAGCAGCACCCTAGCGGGGGGGCCAAATGAGCAGTTCTTC. Translating it yields CASSTLAGGPNEQFF. The chain joins TRBV11-3 to TRBJ2-1, with 12 nucleotides matching TRBD2. Trimming cost V 5 bases and J 7 bases; bases outside gene matches: 6. This CDR3 region has 15 residues. Germline CDR1 and CDR2: SGHNT and YENEEA.

This clonotype has a count of ten or more. The chain links TRBV10-3 to TRBJ1-5, with a possible D match to TRBD1 (5 bases). In germline, CDR1 is ENHRY, CDR2 SYGVKD. The CDR3 spans 14 residues. Trimming cost V 9 bases and J 0 bases, with 12 bases left between them. As DNA, the CDR3 is TGTGCCATTAGCGACAGAGATAGCAATCAGCCCCAGCATTTT. It codes for CAISDRDSNQPQHF.

This clonotype was counted at least ten times. V gene TRBV30 combines with J gene TRBJ2-1; D gene unclear. CDR3 length: 12 residues. V gave up 4 bases and J gave up 5 bases, with 9 bases separating them. Germline lookup yields CDR1 GTSNPN and CDR2 SVGIG (reference sequence). The CDR3 region has the DNA TGTGCCTGGAACCGACGGAACAATGAGCAGTTCTTC. Its translation: CAWNRRNNEQFF.

The chain joins TRBV6-5 to TRBJ2-3, with TRBD1 matching over 9 bases. This CDR3 spans 15 amino acids. V lost 0 bases to trimming and J lost 5 bases; unmatched junction nucleotides: 3. Germline loops: CDR1 MNHEY, CDR2 SVGAGI. Here the CDR3 DNA reads TGTGCCAGCAGTTACTCCGGGACAGGGAGAGATACGCAGTATTTT. Its protein product is CASSYSGTGRDTQYF.

The genes are TRBV6-5 and TRBJ1-6, with a tentative D call TRBD1 (6 bases). Germline CDR1 and CDR2: MNHEY and SVGAGI. The CDR3 covers 15 residues. The ends were cut back, 4 bases at V and 9 bases at J, with 16 bases in the middle. CDR3 bases: TGTGCCAGCAGTTCCCAGGGCCAGGGGAGTTCACCCCTCCACTTT. It codes for CASSSQGQGSSPLHF.

In its sample, this clonotype was seen a few times. The chain recombines TRBV11-2 with TRBJ2-6; D not resolved. The CDR3 has 16 amino acids. CDR1 is SGHAT and CDR2 is FQNNGV in the germline V gene. Trimming shortened V by 4 bases and J by 0 bases, and 10 bases separated the two germline ends. The CDR3 region is CASSSGQSSGANVLTF. CDR3 in DNA: TGTGCCAGCAGCTCGGGTCAGAGCTCTGGGGCCAACGTCCTGACTTTC.

This clonotype was recorded at least ten times. The chain combines TRBV28 with TRBJ1-1; 8 bases align to TRBD1. V shed 5 bases and J 4 bases; nucleotides not matched to a gene: 6. CDR1 MDHEN and CDR2 SYDVKM come from the germline V gene. The CDR3 consists of 14 residues. This CDR3 reads CASSEDRASTEAFF. The CDR3 bases are TGTGCCAGCAGTGAGGACAGGGCGAGCACTGAAGCTTTCTTT.

This clonotype came up a few times. The V call is TRBV6-5, the J call TRBJ2-7, with D possibly TRBD1 on 6 matching bases. V lost 2 bases and J 3 bases, leaving 11 bases between the germline ends. This CDR3 spans 14 amino acids. Germline values: CDR1 MNHEY, CDR2 SVGAGI. The CDR3 nucleotides read TGTGCCAGCAGTTACAGCCAGGGGTTCTACGAGCAGTACTTC. The encoded protein is CASSYSQGFYEQYF.

The table lists this clonotype with many counts. The rearrangement joins TRBV27 to TRBJ1-1, with unresolved D. The CDR3 is made up of 14 amino acids. The germline V and J ends were trimmed by 6 bases and 0 bases, with 11 bases remaining between them. The V gene's germline CDR1 is MNHEY and CDR2 SMNVEV (reference sequence). The CDR3 nucleotides are TGTGCCAGCAGCGACCTTCCTCTGAACACTGAAGCTTTCTTT. Translated: CASSDLPLNTEAFF.

This clonotype was counted a few times. The V gene is TRBV4-1, the J gene TRBJ1-5; no definite D call. The V end was cut by 1 base, the J end by 1 base, with 17 bases between. CDR3 length: 18 residues. Germline assignment: CDR1 MGHRA and CDR2 YSYEKL. The CDR3 DNA is TGCGCCAGCAGCCAAGGGGTCTACAGCCGCTACAGCAATCAGCCCCAGCATTTT. It is translated as CASSQGVYSRYSNQPQHF.

J is TRBJ2-2 and V is TRBV7-3; TRBD2 might be the D (6 bases). CDR3 size: 18 residues. Trimming shortened V by 1 base and J by 7 bases, and 22 bases separated the two germline ends. Germline CDR1 SGHTA, CDR2 FQGTGA. The CDR3 protein is CASSLIWRANQLGGELFF. In DNA, the CDR3 is TGTGCCAGCAGCTTAATCTGGAGGGCCAATCAGTTGGGCGGGGAGCTGTTTTTT. Together with reference TRBV7-3 and TRBJ2-2, the CDR3 gives the full variable domain: GAGVSQTPSNKVTEKGKYVELRCDPISGHTALYWYRQSLGQGPEFLIYFQGTGAADDSGLPNDRFFAVRPEGSVSTLKIQRTERGDSAVYLCASSLIWRANQLGGELFFGEGSRLTVL.

This clonotype was seen repeatedly, ten times or more. The V and J genes are TRBV6-1 and TRBJ2-1, with unresolved D. This CDR3 region has 15 residues. The V end was cut by 1 base, the J end by 1 base, with 8 bases between. Germline assignment: CDR1 MNHNS and CDR2 SASEGT. CDR3 coding DNA: TGTGCCAGCAGTGAAGATCCCAGGTCCTACAATGAGCAGTTCTTC. Encoded protein: CASSEDPRSYNEQFF.

This clonotype occurred a few times. The V and J genes are TRBV7-9 and TRBJ1-6, with D perhaps matching TRBD1 (6 bases). Germline CDR1 reads SEHNR; CDR2 reads FQNEAQ (reference sequence). CDR3 length: 18 residues. V lost 5 bases, J lost 0 bases, and 17 bases lay in between. The CDR3 DNA sequence: TGTGCCAGCAGCCAGCGTCCAGGGGTCAACTCCTATAATTCACCCCTCCACTTT. Protein product: CASSQRPGVNSYNSPLHF.

This clonotype occurred a few times. This chain links TRBV6-2 or TRBV6-3 with TRBJ2-1; D is uncertain. The CDR3 is made up of 12 amino acids. Between the trimmed V and J ends, which lost 4 bases and 3 bases, there was a span of 4 bases. Germline V gene data show CDR1 as MNHEY and CDR2 as SVGEGT. CDR3 sequence: CASSSFYNEQFF. CDR3 in DNA: TGTGCCAGCAGTTCCTTCTACAATGAGCAGTTCTTC.

The chain employs TRBV5-1 and TRBJ1-3; TRBD1 is a possible D gene (5 bases). In germline, CDR1 is SGHRS, CDR2 YFSETQ. V was cut by 4 bases and J by 3 bases, with 14 bases left in between. The CDR3 runs to 15 residues. CDR3 in DNA: TGCGCCAGCAGCGGGGCGGCACTCGGTGGAAACACCATATATTTT. Amino acids: CASSGAALGGNTIYF.

The chain has TRBV29-1 and TRBJ1-1, with TRBD1 matching 9 bases. The ends lost 6 bases at V and 0 bases at J; junction bases unmatched: 11. From germline, CDR1 is SQVTM and CDR2 ANQGSEA. The CDR3 is 16 residues long. CDR3 sequence (DNA): TGCAGCGTAGACGCCGGGACAGGGTGGATGAACACTGAAGCTTTCTTT. Translated: CSVDAGTGWMNTEAFF.

The chain employs TRBV29-1 and TRBJ1-2; TRBD1 matches at 8 bases. This CDR3 contains 13 residues. V lost 7 bases to trimming and J lost 5 bases; unmatched junction nucleotides: 9. Germline V gene lookup returns CDR1 SQVTM and CDR2 ANQGSEA. DNA for the CDR3: TGCAGCGGCCTCGGGACAGGACAGTATGGCTACACCTTC. It translates to CSGLGTGQYGYTF.

V usage is TRBV5-4 and J usage is TRBJ2-2; D is ambiguous. The CDR3 runs to 13 residues. With 2 bases removed from V and 5 bases from J, the gap between germline ends came to 7 bases. The germline V gene has CDR1 SGHNT and CDR2 YYREEE (reference sequence). The chain's CDR3 is CASSFKGTGELFF. CDR3 nucleotides: TGTGCCAGCAGCTTTAAGGGTACCGGGGAGCTGTTTTTT.

In its sample, this clonotype was seen many times. The chain is built from TRBV7-8 and TRBJ2-1; the D gene is possibly TRBD1 (6 bases). The CDR3 covers 14 residues. CDR1 is SGHVS and CDR2 is FQNEAQ in the germline V gene. The V and J ends lost 6 bases and 3 bases respectively, with 12 bases between them. CDR3 bases: TGTGCCAGCAGTACGAAAGGGGGCTACAATGAGCAGTTCTTC. Protein sequence: CASSTKGGYNEQFF.

The rearrangement uses TRBV3-1 and TRBJ2-3; tentatively, D is TRBD2 (5 bases). V gave up 1 base and J gave up 1 base, with 6 bases separating them. Germline V CDR1 and CDR2: LGHDT, YNNKEL (reference sequence). The CDR3 is made up of 14 amino acids. CDR3 nucleotides: TGTGCCAGCAGCCAAGTGAGGGGCACAGATACGCAGTATTTT. It encodes CASSQVRGTDTQYF.

This clonotype was seen many times. The V gene is TRBV11-3, the J gene TRBJ2-5; D call uncertain. The V gene lost 6 bases and the J gene lost 4 bases, with 18 bases spanning the gap. In germline, CDR1 is SGHNT, CDR2 YENEEA. This CDR3 spans 15 amino acids. CDR3 DNA: TGTGCCAGCAGTAGGAATAGAGACGTTTTAGAGACCCAGTACTTC. Encoded protein: CASSRNRDVLETQYF.

This clonotype has a count of ten or more. The V and J genes are TRBV5-1 and TRBJ1-5; 7 bases map to TRBD1. The trim removed 4 bases at V and 4 bases at J, leaving 14 bases unmatched. CDR1 is SGHRS and CDR2 is YFSETQ in the germline V gene. This CDR3 contains 17 residues. The CDR3 loop is CASSPYISGGRNQPQHF. Here the CDR3 DNA reads TGCGCCAGCAGCCCATACATATCAGGGGGAAGGAATCAGCCCCAGCATTTT.